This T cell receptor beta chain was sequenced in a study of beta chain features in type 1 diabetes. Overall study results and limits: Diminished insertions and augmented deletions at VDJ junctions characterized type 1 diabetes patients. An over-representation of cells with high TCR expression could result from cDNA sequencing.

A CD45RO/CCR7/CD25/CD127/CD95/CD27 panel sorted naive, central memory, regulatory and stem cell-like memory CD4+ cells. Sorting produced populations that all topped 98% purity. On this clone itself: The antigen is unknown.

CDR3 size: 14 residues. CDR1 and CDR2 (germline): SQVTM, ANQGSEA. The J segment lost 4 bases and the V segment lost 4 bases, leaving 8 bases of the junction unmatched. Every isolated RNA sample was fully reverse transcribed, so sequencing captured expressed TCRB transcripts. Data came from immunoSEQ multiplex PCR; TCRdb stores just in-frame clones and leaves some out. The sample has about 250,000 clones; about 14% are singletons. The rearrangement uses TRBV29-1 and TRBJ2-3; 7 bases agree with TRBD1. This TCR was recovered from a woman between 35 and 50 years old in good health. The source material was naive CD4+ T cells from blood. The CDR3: CSVVGADRADTQYF. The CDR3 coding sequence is TGCAGCGTTGTTGGGGCCGACAGGGCAGATACGCAGTATTTT.